This T cell receptor beta chain was retrieved from a study of cytomegalovirus exposure and HLA in healthy donors. Whole-study results and caveats: The listing of about 150 TCR beta chains classed them as cytomegalovirus-associated. Later analysis demonstrated an association between a missense DCLRE1C variant and TCR beta V- and J-gene trimming.

By sample share, this clone is medium-sized. Its target is not known. CDR1 is MNHNS and CDR2 is SASEGT in the germline V gene. The CDR3 extends over 14 amino acids. Trimming cost V 3 bases and J 7 bases; bases outside gene matches: 0. The primer mix had 60 Vbeta and 13 Jbeta primers. Clones were read by immunoSEQ multiplex PCR, and TCRdb kept only the in-frame ones, dropping some. The table includes 110,000 to 150,000 clones, about four fifths detected once. The sequence came from a woman aged 18-29 years in good health and CMV-seropositive. V gene TRBV6-1 combines with J gene TRBJ1-6; 10 bases are shared with TRBD1. Sequenced: PBMCs. The CDR3 loop reads CASSEGQGNSPLHF. In DNA, the CDR3 is TGTGCCAGCAGTGAGGGACAGGGGAATTCACCCCTCCACTTT.